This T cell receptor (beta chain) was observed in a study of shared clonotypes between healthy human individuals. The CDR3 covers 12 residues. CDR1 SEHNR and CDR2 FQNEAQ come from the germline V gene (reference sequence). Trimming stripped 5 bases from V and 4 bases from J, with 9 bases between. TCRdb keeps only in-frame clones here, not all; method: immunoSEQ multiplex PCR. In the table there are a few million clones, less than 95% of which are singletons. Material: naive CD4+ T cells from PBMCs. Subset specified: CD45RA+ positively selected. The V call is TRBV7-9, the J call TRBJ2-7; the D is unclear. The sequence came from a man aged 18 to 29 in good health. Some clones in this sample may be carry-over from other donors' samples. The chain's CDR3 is CASSQDGYEQYF. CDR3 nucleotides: TGTGCCAGCAGCCAGGATGGGTACGAGCAGTACTTC.